A selection of T cell receptor beta chains follows, all from one sample in a study of blood T cell repertoires in COVID-19. Generated by immunoSEQ multiplex PCR, the TCRdb table keeps only in-frame clones and is missing some. The table records 110,000 to 150,000 clones, around 72% of them present only once. Source material: peripheral blood. These receptor sequences come from a woman aged 55-70 years with acute or convalescent COVID-19. Each CDR3 is given with its conserved first and last residue. Fields, in order: CDR3 length, D gene, V gene, J gene, clone size, CDR3 protein, CDR3 DNA. The D gene is left open where the match is weak. The listing skips clone size in some rows; elsewhere it reads once, few, many or a size class.

>16|.|TRBV14|TRBJ1-2|.
CASSQVESWGQYGYTF
TGTGCCAGCAGCCAAGTGGAGAGTTGGGGCCAATATGGCTACACCTTC
>16|.|TRBV3-1/TRBV3-2|TRBJ2-1|.
CASSLPAGRLFHEQFF
TGTGCCAGCAGCCTACCGGCGGGACGTTTATTTCATGAGCAGTTCTTC
>15|.|TRBV19|TRBJ2-1|.
CASSITSMYYNEQFF
TGTGCCAGTAGTATTACTAGCATGTACTACAATGAGCAGTTCTTC
>16|.|TRBV12-5|TRBJ1-3|.
CASGDYSLLSPSTIYF
TGTGCTAGTGGAGATTATTCCCTTCTGAGTCCCTCCACCATATATTTT
>11|.|TRBV28|TRBJ1-1|many
CASIRTNEAFF
TGTGCCAGCATAAGGACAAACGAAGCTTTCTTT
>17|TRBD2|TRBV20-1|TRBJ2-1|.
CSASWAAGGRSYNEQFF
TGCAGTGCTAGTTGGGCCGCGGGGGGCAGGTCCTACAATGAGCAGTTCTTC
>12|.|TRBV6-7|TRBJ2-3|.
CATYDSTDTQYF
TGTGCCACCTACGATAGCACAGATACGCAGTATTTT
>15|TRBD1|TRBV30|TRBJ2-5|.
CAWSLGTGGAETQYF
TGTGCCTGGAGCCTCGGGACAGGGGGTGCGGAGACCCAGTACTTC
>12|.|TRBV7-9|TRBJ2-7|many
CASSSLRYEQYF
TGTGCCAGCAGCTCCCTCCGCTACGAGCAGTACTTC
>15|TRBD1|TRBV2|TRBJ2-1|.
CASSEADRVVDEQFF
TGTGCCAGCAGTGAGGCCGACAGGGTGGTCGATGAGCAGTTCTTC
>12|.|TRBV30|TRBJ2-7|.
CAWSVASEKQYF
TGTGCCTGGAGTGTTGCTAGCGAGAAGCAGTACTTC
>14|TRBD1|TRBV9|TRBJ2-3|.
CASSVGQGEDTQYF
TGTGCCAGCAGCGTGGGGCAGGGGGAAGATACGCAGTATTTT
>12|TRBD1|TRBV30|TRBJ1-1|.
CASTGGNTEAFF
TGTGCCTCAACAGGGGGGAACACTGAAGCTTTCTTT
>16|TRBD2|TRBV2|TRBJ2-5|few
CASKSGPGGAQETQYF
TGTGCCAGCAAATCAGGACCGGGGGGGGCCCAAGAGACCCAGTACTTC
>13|TRBD1|TRBV3-1/TRBV3-2|TRBJ1-2|.
CASSPSGGQGYTF
TGTGCCAGCAGCCCCTCAGGGGGCCAAGGCTACACCTTC
>12|.|TRBV19|TRBJ2-3|.
CASKEVSDTQYF
TGTGCCAGTAAAGAGGTTTCGGATACGCAGTATTTT
>13|TRBD1|TRBV27|TRBJ2-1|.
CASTGQGYNEQFF
TGTGCCAGCACAGGACAGGGGTACAATGAGCAGTTCTTC
>11|.|TRBV6-2/TRBV6-3|TRBJ2-5|.
CASSYSETQYF
TGTGCCAGCAGTTATAGTGAGACCCAGTACTTC
>13|.|TRBV18|TRBJ2-1|few
CASSLRLDDEQFF
TGTGCCAGCTCACTACGACTAGATGATGAGCAGTTCTTC
>17|TRBD1|TRBV7-9|TRBJ1-1|.
CASSLGQVTVMNTEAFF
TGTGCCAGCAGCCTCGGACAGGTGACAGTCATGAACACTGAAGCTTTCTTT
>17|TRBD2|TRBV3-1/TRBV3-2|TRBJ2-7|.
CASSRTSGRANTYEQYF
TGTGCCAGCAGCCGGACTAGCGGGAGGGCCAACACCTACGAGCAGTACTTC
>14|.|TRBV6-5|TRBJ1-6|.
CASELRSYNSPLHF
TGTGCCAGCGAACTCCGCTCCTATAATTCACCCCTCCACTTT
>15|.|TRBV11-2|TRBJ1-3|.
CASSQMGLAGNTIYF
TGTGCCAGCAGCCAGATGGGGCTAGCTGGAAACACCATATATTTT
>16|.|TRBV27|TRBJ1-1|few
CASSLMPALANTEAFF
TGTGCCAGCAGTTTAATGCCAGCGTTGGCGAACACTGAAGCTTTCTTT
>17|.|TRBV14|TRBJ2-1|.
CASSQDLVLGLYNEQFF
TGTGCCAGCAGCCAAGATCTGGTGCTAGGACTCTACAATGAGCAGTTCTTC
>14|TRBD1|TRBV29-1|TRBJ1-1|.
CSVSGTAMNTEAFF
TGCAGCGTTTCAGGGACAGCTATGAACACTGAAGCTTTCTTT
>16|.|TRBV27|TRBJ1-2|.
CASSPWATRANYGYTF
TGTGCCAGCAGCCCCTGGGCGACGAGGGCTAACTATGGCTACACCTTC
>14|TRBD1|TRBV30|TRBJ1-1|once
CAWSAGQGISEAFF
TGTGCCTGGAGCGCGGGACAGGGTATCTCTGAAGCTTTCTTT
>16|.|TRBV3-1/TRBV3-2|TRBJ1-2|.
CASSQDTLTTNYGYTF
TGTGCCAGCAGCCAAGATACATTGACAACAAACTATGGCTACACCTTC
>11|.|TRBV12-3/TRBV12-4|TRBJ2-5|.
CASSSGVTQYF
TGTGCCAGCAGTTCCGGGGTGACCCAGTACTTC
>16|TRBD2|TRBV27|TRBJ2-1|.
CASSSLAGAPYNEQFF
TGTGCCAGCAGTTCTCTAGCGGGTGCCCCCTACAATGAGCAGTTCTTC
>16|.|TRBV9|TRBJ2-1|.
CASSGGRQGGRNEQFF
TGTGCCAGCAGCGGAGGGCGGCAGGGGGGTCGGAATGAGCAGTTCTTC
>15|.|TRBV28|TRBJ2-2|few
CASSLFWTTTGELFF
TGTGCCAGCAGTTTATTCTGGACAACCACCGGGGAGCTGTTTTTT
>12|.|TRBV12-3/TRBV12-4|TRBJ2-1|.
CASSLGQRPQFF
TGTGCCAGCAGTTTGGGCCAACGGCCGCAGTTCTTC
>14|TRBD2|TRBV19|TRBJ2-3|.
CASSLAGVGDTQYF
TGTGCCAGTAGCCTAGCGGGAGTAGGAGATACGCAGTATTTT
>13|.|TRBV11-2|TRBJ1-2|.
CASSFRSLYGYTF
TGTGCCAGCAGCTTTCGGTCGCTGTATGGCTACACCTTC
>14|TRBD1|TRBV6-5|TRBJ1-1|.
CASTGQGARTEAFF
TGTGCCAGCACGGGACAGGGGGCAAGAACTGAAGCTTTCTTT
>13|TRBD1|TRBV6-6|TRBJ1-5|.
CASSRQGSQPQHF
TGTGCCAGCAGCAGACAGGGGAGTCAGCCCCAGCATTTT
>12|.|TRBV30|TRBJ2-7|.
CAWEDNRYEQYF
TGTGCCTGGGAGGACAACCGCTACGAGCAGTACTTC
>15|TRBD2|TRBV18|TRBJ2-1|.
CASSPGSSGDNEQFF
TGTGCCAGCTCACCGGGATCTAGCGGGGACAATGAGCAGTTCTTC
>12|.|TRBV7-9|TRBJ2-1|.
CASSLSSDEQFF
TGTGCCAGCAGCCTTTCGTCGGATGAGCAGTTCTTC
>15|TRBD2|TRBV27|TRBJ2-1|few
CAIAPGTSGDNEQFF
TGTGCCATCGCCCCCGGGACTAGCGGGGACAATGAGCAGTTCTTC
>13|.|TRBV29-1|TRBJ1-1|.
CSAGRNGNTEAFF
TGCAGCGCTGGGAGAAACGGGAACACTGAAGCTTTCTTT
>15|TRBD1|TRBV28|TRBJ1-5|.
CASTSGTGIRQPQHF
TGTGCCAGCACCTCCGGGACAGGGATTCGGCAGCCCCAGCATTTT
>13|.|TRBV10-3|TRBJ2-7|.
CAISESRAYEQYF
TGTGCCATCAGTGAGTCGAGGGCATACGAGCAGTACTTC